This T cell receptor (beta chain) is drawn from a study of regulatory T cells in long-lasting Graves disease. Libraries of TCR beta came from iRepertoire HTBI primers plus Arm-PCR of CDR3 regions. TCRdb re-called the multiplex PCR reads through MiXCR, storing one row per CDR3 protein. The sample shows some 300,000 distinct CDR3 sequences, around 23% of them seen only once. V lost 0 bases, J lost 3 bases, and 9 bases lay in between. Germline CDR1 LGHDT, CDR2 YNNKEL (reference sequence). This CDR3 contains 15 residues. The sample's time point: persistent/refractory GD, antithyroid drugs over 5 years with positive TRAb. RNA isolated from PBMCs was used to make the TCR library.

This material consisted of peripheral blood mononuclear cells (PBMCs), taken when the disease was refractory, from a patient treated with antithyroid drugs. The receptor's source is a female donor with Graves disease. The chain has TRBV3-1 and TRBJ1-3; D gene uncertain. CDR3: CASSQDGRFGNTIYF. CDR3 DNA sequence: TGTGCCAGCAGCCAAGATGGAAGATTTGGAAACACCATATATTTT.